These 23 T cell receptor beta chains were sequenced from one sample in a study of blood T cells in healthy people across ages. It was with a sample-barcoded 5' primer and a J-beta primer mix that a second PCR of about 6 to 12 cycles was run. TCRdb reprocessed the 5' RACE reads via MiXCR and lists one record per CDR3 protein. The sample yields some 730,000 distinct CDR3 sequences, 20% to 25% seen once. Material: blood. These receptors all stem from an older man in good health.

This clonotype has at least ten counts. CDR3 nucleotides: TGCAGTGCTCGGGACAGAAGCACAGATACGCAGTATTTT. Its translation: CSARDRSTDTQYF. V usage is TRBV20-1 and J usage is TRBJ2-3; 7 positions match TRBD1. The V segment lost 5 bases and the J segment 0 bases; nucleotides outside the gene matches: 2. The CDR3 sequence is 13 residues long. Germline loops: CDR1 DFQATT, CDR2 SNEGSKA (reference sequence).

V and J are TRBV28 and TRBJ2-7; D might be TRBD2 (6 bases). Trimming removed 6 bases at V and 5 bases at J, with 11 bases between. Germline V gives CDR1 MDHEN, CDR2 SYDVKM. The CDR3 length is 12 residues. The chain's CDR3 is CASRTGVHEQYF. As DNA, the CDR3 is TGTGCCAGCAGAACGGGGGTCCACGAGCAGTACTTC.

This clonotype turned up a few times. V gene TRBV20-1 combines with J gene TRBJ1-5, with unresolved D. Germline CDR1 reads DFQATT; CDR2 reads SNEGSKA (reference sequence). Trimming left V 7 bases short and J 5 bases short, with 15 bases between. The CDR3 loop spans 13 amino acids. The CDR3 sequence: CSVVSGPDQPQHF. CDR3 bases: TGCAGTGTGGTATCCGGACCCGATCAGCCCCAGCATTTT.

The sample holds a few counts of this clonotype. The chain is built from TRBV28 and TRBJ1-4; the match to TRBD1 covers 10 bases. The junction had 9 bases not matched to a gene; V was cut back by 6 bases and J by 8 bases. Germline-derived CDR1 and CDR2 are MDHEN and SYDVKM. This CDR3 comprises 15 residues. CDR3 in DNA: TGTGCCAGCAGCGGACCCGGGACAGGGGAAGAAAAACTGTTTTTT. It is translated as CASSGPGTGEEKLFF.

The chain employs TRBV9 and TRBJ2-6; possible D gene TRBD2, 6 bases. Germline lookup yields CDR1 SGDLS and CDR2 YYNGEE. V dropped 4 bases and J dropped 1 base, with 15 bases sitting between them. CDR3 length equals 17 residues. The CDR3 reads CASSPRTTKSGANVLTF. The CDR3 DNA follows: TGTGCCAGCAGCCCTCGGACTACTAAATCTGGGGCCAACGTCCTGACTTTC.

The chain joins TRBV12-3 or TRBV12-4 to TRBJ1-1; perhaps TRBD1 as D (6 bases). Between the trimmed V and J ends, which lost 6 bases and 5 bases, there was a span of 13 bases. The CDR3 has 13 amino acids. For the CDR3, the DNA is TGTGCCAGCAGCGGACAGCTCTATACTGAAGCTTTCTTT. It codes for CASSGQLYTEAFF.

This clonotype was seen a few times. V and J are TRBV7-9 and TRBJ2-1; D is perhaps TRBD1 (5 bases). This CDR3 is built from 12 residues. Trimming took off 5 bases at V and 9 bases at J, with 11 bases between the two ends. Germline-derived CDR1 and CDR2 are SEHNR and FQNEAQ (reference sequence). The CDR3 loop reads CASSRQTAEQFF. CDR3 nucleotide sequence: TGTGCCAGCAGCCGCCAGACAGCTGAGCAGTTCTTC.

The chain uses TRBV7-2 and TRBJ1-3; D perhaps matches TRBD1 (5 bases). Germline V gives CDR1 SGHTA, CDR2 FQGNSA. Trimming stripped 5 bases from V and 1 base from J, with 12 bases between. The CDR3 runs to 15 residues. The CDR3 protein is CASSRDVSSGNTIYF. The CDR3 DNA reads as TGTGCCAGCAGCCGGGACGTCTCATCTGGAAACACCATATATTTT.

The genes are TRBV19 and TRBJ1-2; D not certain. In germline, CDR1 is LNHDA, CDR2 SQIVND (reference sequence). The CDR3 is made up of 13 amino acids. V shed 7 bases and J shed 3 bases, with 12 bases lying between them. The CDR3: CASMHDLDYGYTF. The CDR3 DNA is TGTGCCAGTATGCATGATCTCGACTATGGCTACACCTTC. Combining the CDR3 with reference TRBV19 and TRBJ1-2 gives the whole variable domain DGGITQSPKYLFRKEGQNVTLSCEQNLNHDAMYWYRQDPGQGLRLIYYSQIVNDFQKGDIAEGYSVSREKKESFPLTVTSAQKNPTAFYLCASMHDLDYGYTFGSGTRLTVV.

The sample holds a few counts of this clonotype. This chain uses TRBV13 with TRBJ1-1, with D hard to call. The CDR3 is made up of 13 amino acids. Germline CDR1 PRHDT, CDR2 FYEKMQ (reference sequence). Trimming left V 3 bases short and J 6 bases short, with 11 bases between. The CDR3: CASSFEGSPEAFF. The CDR3, as DNA: TGTGCCAGCAGCTTCGAAGGATCTCCTGAAGCTTTCTTT.

This clonotype was seen repeatedly, ten times or more. The rearrangement links TRBV28 to TRBJ2-5, with no clear D. The CDR3 length is 11 residues. V gave up 5 bases and J gave up 5 bases, with 6 bases separating them. The V gene's germline CDR1 is MDHEN and CDR2 SYDVKM. In DNA form, the CDR3 reads TGTGCCAGCAGTCCATGGGAGACCCAGTACTTC. Residues: CASSPWETQYF.

The chain employs TRBV5-5 and TRBJ2-5; D assignment may be TRBD1 or TRBD2 (5 bases each). The DNA end favors TRBJ2-7, so the J call may be wrong. Germline V CDR1 and CDR2: SGHKS, YYEKEE (reference sequence). The length of the CDR3 is 12 residues. The CDR3 spells CASSWGMDEQYV. The CDR3, as DNA: TGTGCCAGCAGCTGGGGGATGGACGAGCAGTACGTC.

V and J are TRBV4-1 and TRBJ2-4; no reliable D call. CDR1 is MGHRA and CDR2 is YSYEKL in the germline V gene. The CDR3 consists of 17 residues. V was clipped by 0 bases and J by 1 base, with 13 bases between them. The CDR3 spells CASSQDRSEWAKNIQYF. CDR3 in DNA: TGCGCCAGCAGCCAAGATCGATCGGAGTGGGCCAAAAACATTCAGTACTTC.

The rearrangement links TRBV28 to TRBJ1-4; 10 bases agree with TRBD1. This CDR3 is built from 15 residues. The V segment lost 3 bases and the J segment 8 bases; nucleotides outside the gene matches: 6. Germline CDR1 is MDHEN and CDR2 is SYDVKM. CDR3 in amino acids: CASSLRDRGGEKLFF. CDR3 nucleotides: TGTGCCAGCAGTTTGCGGGACAGGGGTGGGGAAAAACTGTTTTTT.

A few counts support this clonotype. V gene TRBV10-2 combines with J gene TRBJ2-1; 9 bases fit TRBD2. CDR1 and CDR2 (germline): WSHSY, SAAADI. CDR3 length: 18 amino acids. With V trimmed by 1 base and J by 1 base, 8 bases remained unmatched. For the CDR3, the DNA is TGCGCCAGCAGTGAGTTTGGTAGCGGGAGTGGGTCCTACAATGAGCAGTTCTTC. Protein product: CASSEFGSGSGSYNEQFF.

The sample holds one count of this clonotype. The genes are TRBV14 and TRBJ2-1; 9 bases are shared with TRBD2. Germline V gene lookup returns CDR1 SGHDN and CDR2 FVKESK. The CDR3 is made up of 14 amino acids. V dropped 8 bases and J dropped 6; count of bases not matched to a gene: 8. The DNA for the CDR3 is TGTGCCAGCGCTGGGCTAGCGGGAAGCAATGAGCAGTTCTTC. Protein product: CASAGLAGSNEQFF.

This clonotype was counted ten times or more. V is TRBV5-1 and J is TRBJ2-5; 9 nucleotides line up with TRBD1. After removal of 5 bases from V and 2 bases from J, the junction contained 7 bases not matched to a gene. The germline V gene has CDR1 SGHRS and CDR2 YFSETQ. This CDR3 spans 15 amino acids. The CDR3 is CASRTGQGPQETQYF. The CDR3 region has the DNA TGCGCCAGCAGGACCGGACAGGGGCCTCAAGAGACCCAGTACTTC.

In its sample, this clonotype was seen many times. The chain uses TRBV29-1 and TRBJ2-3; D possibly uses TRBD1 or TRBD2 (5 bases each). The CDR3 covers 12 residues. CDR1 is SQVTM, CDR2 ANQGSEA, per germline. The CDR3 nucleotides are TGCATGGGGGAAACTAGCACAGATACGCAGTATTTT. Its translation: CMGETSTDTQYF.

Here the CDR3 DNA reads TGCAGTGCTAGAGTTCAGGTTAATGAAAAACTGTTTTTT. This gives the protein CSARVQVNEKLFF. This chain links TRBV20-1 with TRBJ1-4; D unresolved. Germline CDR1 is DFQATT and CDR2 is SNEGSKA (reference sequence). The CDR3 is 13 amino acids. Trimming left V 1 base short and J 4 bases short, with 7 bases between.

A few counts support this clonotype. The chain recombines TRBV12-3 or TRBV12-4 with TRBJ1-2; D remains ambiguous. V lost 5 bases and J 0 bases, leaving 13 bases between the germline ends. This CDR3 comprises 15 residues. In DNA, the CDR3 is TGTGCCAGCAGTGCCACCCGCGCGACTAACTATGGCTACACCTTC. This codes for CASSATRATNYGYTF.

This clonotype was seen only a few times. A read error may be the cause here, since a much bigger clone is one base away. The rearrangement joins TRBV20-1 to TRBJ2-5; possibly TRBD1 or TRBD2 for D (5 bases each). With the DNA end fitting TRBJ2-7 better, the J assignment may be wrong. Germline V gives CDR1 DFQATT, CDR2 SNEGSKA (reference sequence). There are 15 residues in the CDR3. The CDR3 DNA reads as TGCAGTGCTACTGCCCAACCGGGACCAATAAACGAGCAGTACTTC. Amino acid sequence: CSATAQPGPINEQYF.

This clonotype occurred a few times. The chain joins TRBV7-9 to TRBJ2-3; D uncertain. This CDR3 is 13 amino acids long. Germline-derived CDR1 and CDR2 are SEHNR and FQNEAQ (reference sequence). Trimming took off 5 bases at V and 6 bases at J, with 12 bases between the two ends. Here the CDR3 reads CASSPRLGDTQYF. The DNA for the CDR3 is TGTGCCAGCAGCCCGCGTCTGGGGGATACGCAGTATTTT.

About this clonotype itself: Germline is not matched at one junction end, which may reflect a read error. This sequence joins TRBV4-3 and TRBJ2-1; 7 bases match TRBD1. Per germline, CDR1 LGHNA and CDR2 YSLEER. The CDR3 extends over 15 amino acids. CDR3 DNA: TGCGCCAGCAGCCTCGACAGGGCCTCCTACAATGGGCAGTTCTTC. Amino acid sequence: CASSLDRASYNGQFF.